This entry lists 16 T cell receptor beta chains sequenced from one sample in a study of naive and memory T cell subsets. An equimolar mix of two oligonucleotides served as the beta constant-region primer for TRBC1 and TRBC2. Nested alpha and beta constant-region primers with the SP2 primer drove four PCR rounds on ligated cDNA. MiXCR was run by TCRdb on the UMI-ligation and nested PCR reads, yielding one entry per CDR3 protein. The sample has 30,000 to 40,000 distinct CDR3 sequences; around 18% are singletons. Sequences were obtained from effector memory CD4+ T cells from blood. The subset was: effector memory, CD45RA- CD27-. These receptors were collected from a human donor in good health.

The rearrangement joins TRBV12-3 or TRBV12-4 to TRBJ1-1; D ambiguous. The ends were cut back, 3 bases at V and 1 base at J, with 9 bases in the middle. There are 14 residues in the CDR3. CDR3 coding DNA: TGTGCCAGCAGTTTCTCAGGCCAGAACACTGAAGCTTTCTTT. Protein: CASSFSGQNTEAFF.

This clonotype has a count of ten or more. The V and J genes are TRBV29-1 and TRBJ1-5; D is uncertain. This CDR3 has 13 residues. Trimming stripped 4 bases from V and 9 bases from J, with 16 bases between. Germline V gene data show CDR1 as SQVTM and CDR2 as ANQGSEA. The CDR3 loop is CSVVGSDRGPQHF. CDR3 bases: TGCAGCGTTGTCGGCTCCGATCGAGGGCCCCAGCATTTT.

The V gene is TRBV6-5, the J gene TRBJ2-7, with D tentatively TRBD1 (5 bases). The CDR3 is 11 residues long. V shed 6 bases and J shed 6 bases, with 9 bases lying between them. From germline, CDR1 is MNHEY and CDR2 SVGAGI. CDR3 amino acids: CASRQGREQYF. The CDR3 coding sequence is TGTGCCAGCAGGCAGGGTCGCGAGCAGTACTTC.

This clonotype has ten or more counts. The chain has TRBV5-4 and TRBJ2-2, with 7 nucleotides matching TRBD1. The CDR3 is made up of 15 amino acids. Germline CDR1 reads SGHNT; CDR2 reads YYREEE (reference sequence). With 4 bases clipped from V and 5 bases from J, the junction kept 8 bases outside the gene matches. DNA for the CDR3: TGTGCCAGCAGCACCGGGACAGCCCAAACCGGGGAGCTGTTTTTT. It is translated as CASSTGTAQTGELFF. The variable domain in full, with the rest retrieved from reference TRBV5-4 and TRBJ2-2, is ETGVTQSPTHLIKTRGQQVTLRCSSQSGHNTVSWYQQALGQGPQFIFQYYREEENGRGNFPPRFSGLQFPNYSSELNVNALELDDSALYLCASSTGTAQTGELFFGEGSRLTVL.

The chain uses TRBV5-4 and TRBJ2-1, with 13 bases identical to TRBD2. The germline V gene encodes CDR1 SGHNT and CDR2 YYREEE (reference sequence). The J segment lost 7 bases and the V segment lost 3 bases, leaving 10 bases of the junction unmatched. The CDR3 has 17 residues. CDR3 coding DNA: TGTGCCAGCAGCTCGGGACTCCGGACTAGCGGGAGAAATGAGCAGTTCTTC. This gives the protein CASSSGLRTSGRNEQFF.

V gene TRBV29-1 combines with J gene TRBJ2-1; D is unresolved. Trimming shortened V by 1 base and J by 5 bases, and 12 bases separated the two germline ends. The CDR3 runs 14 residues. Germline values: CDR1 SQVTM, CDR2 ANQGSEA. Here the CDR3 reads CSVEGGTIHNEQFF. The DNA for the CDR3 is TGCAGCGTTGAAGGCGGAACAATTCACAATGAGCAGTTCTTC.

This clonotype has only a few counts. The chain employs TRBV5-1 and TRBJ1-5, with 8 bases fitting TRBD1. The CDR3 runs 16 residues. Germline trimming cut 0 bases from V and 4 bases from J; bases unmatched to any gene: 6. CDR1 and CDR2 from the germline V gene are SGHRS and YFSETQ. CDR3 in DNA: TGCGCCAGCAGCTTGGATGGGACAGGATTGAATCAGCCCCAGCATTTT. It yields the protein CASSLDGTGLNQPQHF.

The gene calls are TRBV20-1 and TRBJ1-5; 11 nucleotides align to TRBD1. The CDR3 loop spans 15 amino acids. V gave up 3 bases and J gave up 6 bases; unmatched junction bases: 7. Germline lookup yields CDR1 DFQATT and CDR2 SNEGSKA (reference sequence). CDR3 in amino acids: CSASLRTGGLQPQHF. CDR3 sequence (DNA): TGCAGTGCTAGTCTCCGGACAGGGGGCCTTCAGCCCCAGCATTTT.

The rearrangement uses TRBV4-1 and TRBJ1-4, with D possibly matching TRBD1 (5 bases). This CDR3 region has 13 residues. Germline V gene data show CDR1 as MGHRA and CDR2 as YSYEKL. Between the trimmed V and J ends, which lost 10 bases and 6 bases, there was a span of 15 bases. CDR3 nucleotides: TGCGCCACCACAGCTGGGGGAGATGAAAAACTGTTTTTT. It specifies CATTAGGDEKLFF.

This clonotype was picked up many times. The chain's CDR3 is CASSASRTPYGYTF. The DNA of the CDR3 is TGTGCCAGCAGCGCCTCCCGGACACCGTATGGCTACACCTTC. V usage is TRBV2 and J usage is TRBJ1-2, with a possible D match to TRBD1 (5 bases). Deletions cut 6 bases from V and 5 bases from J, with 16 bases between. Germline CDR1 and CDR2: SNHLY and FYNNEI. CDR3 length equals 14 residues.

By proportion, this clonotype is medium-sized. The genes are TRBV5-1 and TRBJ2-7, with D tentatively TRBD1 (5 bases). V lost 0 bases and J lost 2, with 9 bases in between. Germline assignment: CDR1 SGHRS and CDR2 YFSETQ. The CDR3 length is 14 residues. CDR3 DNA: TGCGCCAGCAGCTTGGCCAAGGGGCCCTACGAGCAGTACTTC. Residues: CASSLAKGPYEQYF.

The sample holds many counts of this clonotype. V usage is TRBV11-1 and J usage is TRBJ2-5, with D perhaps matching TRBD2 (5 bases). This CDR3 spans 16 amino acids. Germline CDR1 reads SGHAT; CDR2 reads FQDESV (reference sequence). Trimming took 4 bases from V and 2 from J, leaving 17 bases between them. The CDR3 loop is CASSSRRGMKQETQYF. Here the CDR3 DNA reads TGTGCCAGCAGCTCCCGCCGGGGTATGAAACAAGAGACCCAGTACTTC.

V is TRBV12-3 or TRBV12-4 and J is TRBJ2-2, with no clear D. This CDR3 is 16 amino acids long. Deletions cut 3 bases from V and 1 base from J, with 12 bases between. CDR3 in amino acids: CASSFDPRLNTGELFF. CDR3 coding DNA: TGTGCCAGCAGTTTCGACCCTAGACTGAACACCGGGGAGCTGTTTTTT.

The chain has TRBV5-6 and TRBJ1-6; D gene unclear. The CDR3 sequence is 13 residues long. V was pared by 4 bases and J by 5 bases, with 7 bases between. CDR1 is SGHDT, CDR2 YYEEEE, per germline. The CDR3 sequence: CASSLGNNSPLHF. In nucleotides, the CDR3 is TGTGCCAGCAGCCTTGGAAATAATTCACCCCTCCACTTT.

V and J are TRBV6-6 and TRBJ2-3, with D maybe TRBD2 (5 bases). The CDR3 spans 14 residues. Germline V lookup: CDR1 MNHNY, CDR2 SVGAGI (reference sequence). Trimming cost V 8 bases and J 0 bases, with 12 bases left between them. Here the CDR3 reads CASESSGSTDTQYF. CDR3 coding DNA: TGTGCCAGCGAAAGTTCGGGAAGCACAGATACGCAGTATTTT.

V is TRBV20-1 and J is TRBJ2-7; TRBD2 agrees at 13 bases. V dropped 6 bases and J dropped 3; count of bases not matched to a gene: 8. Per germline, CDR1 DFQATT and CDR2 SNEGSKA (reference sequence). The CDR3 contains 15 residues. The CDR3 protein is CSATWTSGRGYEQYF. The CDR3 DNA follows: TGCAGTGCCACCTGGACTAGCGGGAGAGGCTACGAGCAGTACTTC.